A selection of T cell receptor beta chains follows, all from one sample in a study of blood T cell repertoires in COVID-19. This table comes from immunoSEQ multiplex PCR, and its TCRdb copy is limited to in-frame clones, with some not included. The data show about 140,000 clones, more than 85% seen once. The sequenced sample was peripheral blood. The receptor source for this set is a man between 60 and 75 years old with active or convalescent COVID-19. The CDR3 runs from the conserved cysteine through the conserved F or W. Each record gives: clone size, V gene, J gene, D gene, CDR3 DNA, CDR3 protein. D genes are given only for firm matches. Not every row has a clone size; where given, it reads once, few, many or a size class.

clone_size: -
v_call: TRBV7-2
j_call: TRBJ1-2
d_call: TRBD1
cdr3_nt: TGTGCCAGCAGCCAAACCACCTGGACAGGGGGCGTAGATGGCTACACCTTC
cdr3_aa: CASSQTTWTGGVDGYTF

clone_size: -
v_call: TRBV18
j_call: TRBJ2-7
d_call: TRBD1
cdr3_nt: TGTGCCAGCTCACCTGGGACAGGTTCGGTGGAGGAGCAGTACTTC
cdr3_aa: CASSPGTGSVEEQYF

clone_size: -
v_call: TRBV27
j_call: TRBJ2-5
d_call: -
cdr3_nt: TGTGCCAGCAGTCTCTCGGGACATGTTCAAGAGACCCAGTACTTC
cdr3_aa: CASSLSGHVQETQYF

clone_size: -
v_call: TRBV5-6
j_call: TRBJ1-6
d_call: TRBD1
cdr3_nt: TGTGCCAGCAGCTCCGGGACAGGGGGCCTAACACCCCTCCACTTT
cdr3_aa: CASSSGTGGLTPLHF

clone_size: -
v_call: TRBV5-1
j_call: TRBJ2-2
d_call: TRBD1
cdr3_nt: TGCGCCAGCAGCTGGACCGGGACAGGAAACACCGGGGAGCTGTTTTTT
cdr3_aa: CASSWTGTGNTGELFF

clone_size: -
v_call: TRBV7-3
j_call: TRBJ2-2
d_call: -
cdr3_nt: TGTGCCAGCAGCAAAGAGGGCAAGAGGAACACCGGGGAGCTGTTTTTT
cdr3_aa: CASSKEGKRNTGELFF

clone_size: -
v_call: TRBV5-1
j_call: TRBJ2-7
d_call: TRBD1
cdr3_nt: TGCGCCAGCAGCTCCGGGACAGGGGCCGGGCAGTACTTC
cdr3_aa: CASSSGTGAGQYF

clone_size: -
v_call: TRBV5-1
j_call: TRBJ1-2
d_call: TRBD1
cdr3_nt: TGCGCCAGACTATTCCGGGACAGGGACGGCTACACCTTC
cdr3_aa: CARLFRDRDGYTF

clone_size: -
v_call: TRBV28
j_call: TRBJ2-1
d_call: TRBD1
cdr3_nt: TGTGCCAGCACCGAAAAGAAGGGGGCTTCCTACAATGAGCAGTTCTTC
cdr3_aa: CASTEKKGASYNEQFF

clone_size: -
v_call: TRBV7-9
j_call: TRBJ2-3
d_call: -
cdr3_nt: TGTGCCAGCAGCTTAGCGTCTACAGATACGCAGTATTTT
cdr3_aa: CASSLASTDTQYF

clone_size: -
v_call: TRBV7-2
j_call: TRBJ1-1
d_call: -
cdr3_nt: TGTGCCAGCAGCTTCGTCACTGAAGCTTTCTTT
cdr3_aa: CASSFVTEAFF

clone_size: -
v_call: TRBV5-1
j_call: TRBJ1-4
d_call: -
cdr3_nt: TGCGCCAGCAGCTTGGCCTTTAGCGGTGAAAAACTGTTTTTT
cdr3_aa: CASSLAFSGEKLFF

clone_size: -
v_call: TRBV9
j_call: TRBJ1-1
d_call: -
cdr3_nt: TGTGCCAGCAGCGTAGTCGAGGGGGCTGAAGCTTTCTTT
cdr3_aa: CASSVVEGAEAFF

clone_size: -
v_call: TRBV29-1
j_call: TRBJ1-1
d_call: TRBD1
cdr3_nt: TGCAGCGTTGACCGGGACAGTAACACTGAAGCTTTCTTT
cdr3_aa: CSVDRDSNTEAFF

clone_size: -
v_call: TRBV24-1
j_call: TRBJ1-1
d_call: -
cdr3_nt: TGTGCCACCAGTGACCCAGCTATCGGGGCTTTCTTT
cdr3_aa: CATSDPAIGAFF

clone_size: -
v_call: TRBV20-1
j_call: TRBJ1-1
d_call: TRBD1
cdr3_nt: TGCAGTGCTAGTCCACAGGGGGACACTGAAGCTTTCTTT
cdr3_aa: CSASPQGDTEAFF

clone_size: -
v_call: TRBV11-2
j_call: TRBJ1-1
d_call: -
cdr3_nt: TGTGCCAGCAGCTCCCGTCGCAGTGAAGCTTTCTTT
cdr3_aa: CASSSRRSEAFF

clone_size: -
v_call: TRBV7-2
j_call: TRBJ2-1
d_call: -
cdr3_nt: TGTGCCAGCAGCGTAGTCAGGGGCCTTTCAGAGCAGTTCTTC
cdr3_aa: CASSVVRGLSEQFF

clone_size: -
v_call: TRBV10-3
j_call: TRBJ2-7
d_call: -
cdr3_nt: TGTGCCATCAGATCAACAGGGGGGGTCTCCTACGAGCAGTACTTC
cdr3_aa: CAIRSTGGVSYEQYF

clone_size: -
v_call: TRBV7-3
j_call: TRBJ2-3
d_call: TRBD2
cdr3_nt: TGTGCCAGCAGCCACCCCCGGGGACTAGCGGGAGGGCCTGGGACAGATACGCAGTATTTT
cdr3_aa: CASSHPRGLAGGPGTDTQYF

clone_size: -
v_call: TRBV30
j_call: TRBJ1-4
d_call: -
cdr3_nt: TGTGCCTGGACGCAGGATCCACTCAAACTGTTTTTT
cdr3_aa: CAWTQDPLKLFF

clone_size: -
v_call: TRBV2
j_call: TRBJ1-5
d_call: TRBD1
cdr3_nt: TGTGCCAGCAGTGAGGGCCAGGGGGCTGGCAATCAGCCCCAGCATTTT
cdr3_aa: CASSEGQGAGNQPQHF

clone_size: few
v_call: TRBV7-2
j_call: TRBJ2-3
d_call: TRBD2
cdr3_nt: TGTGCCAGCAGCCTGGTAGCGGGAAATCCCACAGATACGCAGTATTTT
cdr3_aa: CASSLVAGNPTDTQYF

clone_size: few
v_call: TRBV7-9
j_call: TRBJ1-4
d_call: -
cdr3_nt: TGTGCCAGCAGTTATTCACCCGGGGAAAAACTGTTTTTT
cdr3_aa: CASSYSPGEKLFF

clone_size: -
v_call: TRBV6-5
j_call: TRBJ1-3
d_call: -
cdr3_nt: TGTGCCAGCAGTCCGAGACAGGCCACTGGAAACACCATATATTTT
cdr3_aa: CASSPRQATGNTIYF

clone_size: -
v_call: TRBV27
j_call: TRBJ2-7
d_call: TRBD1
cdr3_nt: TGTGCCAGCAGTTTACGGGCGGACAGGGTGTCTTCAGAGCAGTACTTC
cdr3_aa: CASSLRADRVSSEQYF

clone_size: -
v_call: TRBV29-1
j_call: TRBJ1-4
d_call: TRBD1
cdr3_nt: TGCAGCGTTCGACAGGGGGCCGGGGAAAAACTGTTTTTT
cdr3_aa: CSVRQGAGEKLFF